These T cell receptor beta chains were read from a single sample in a study of blood T cell repertoires in COVID-19. Assay: immunoSEQ multiplex PCR; the TCRdb copy retains only in-frame clones and omits some. The table lists hundreds of thousands of clones, 85% of them singletons. The sample taken for sequencing was PBMCs or T cells enriched from blood (not recorded which). These receptors all come from a woman between 45 and 60 years old who had recovered from COVID-19. The CDR3 runs from the conserved cysteine through the conserved F or W. The D gene is left open where the match is weak. Expanded clones are given a class, and other clones once, few, many or no size at all.

clone_size,j_call,v_call,d_call,cdr3_aa,cdr3_nt
.,TRBJ2-2,TRBV5-1,TRBD1,CASSLDRQGGTGELFF,TGCGCCAGCAGCTTGGACAGACAGGGGGGCACCGGGGAGCTGTTTTTT
.,TRBJ2-7,TRBV27,.,CASRTRLLDSYEQYF,TGTGCCAGCAGGACACGACTACTAGACTCCTACGAGCAGTACTTC
.,TRBJ1-2,TRBV30,.,CAWSRPGGGYTF,TGTGCCTGGAGTAGGCCGGGAGGTGGCTACACCTTC
.,TRBJ1-3,TRBV6-5,.,CASSLSSGNTIYF,TGTGCCAGCAGTTTAAGCTCCGGAAACACCATATATTTT
once,TRBJ2-3,TRBV7-9,.,CASSTPRSSDTQYF,TGTGCCAGCAGCACACCTCGGAGCTCGGATACGCAGTATTTT
.,TRBJ1-1,TRBV6-6,.,CASSYVIGRRGTEAFF,TGTGCCAGCAGTTATGTAATCGGGCGTCGGGGCACTGAAGCTTTCTTT
.,TRBJ1-5,TRBV30,.,CAWSDSALTPQHF,TGTGCCTGGAGTGACAGTGCGCTCACTCCCCAGCATTTT
once,TRBJ2-7,TRBV7-9,.,CASSPPASEILDEQYF,TGTGCCAGCAGCCCCCCAGCTAGCGAGATACTCGACGAGCAGTACTTC
few,TRBJ2-5,TRBV10-1,TRBD2,CASSEGTSVLGETQYF,TGCGCCAGCAGTGAAGGTACTAGCGTCCTCGGAGAGACCCAGTACTTC
.,TRBJ1-1,TRBV10-1,.,CASRRGRFTEAFF,TGCGCCAGCAGAAGGGGCCGATTCACTGAAGCTTTCTTT
.,TRBJ1-5,TRBV12-3/TRBV12-4,.,CASRGQGRQPQHF,TGTGCCAGCAGGGGGCAGGGGCGTCAGCCCCAGCATTTT
.,TRBJ2-7,TRBV5-1,TRBD2,CASSRSGGSYEQYF,TGCGCCAGCAGCCGTAGCGGGGGCAGCTACGAGCAGTACTTC
few,TRBJ1-2,TRBV29-1,TRBD1,CSVVKQGSLGYTF,TGCAGCGTAGTTAAACAGGGGTCCCTTGGCTACACCTTC
.,TRBJ2-3,TRBV4-1,.,CASSQDPYSELASTDTQYF,TGCGCCAGCAGCCAGGACCCGTACTCCGAACTAGCAAGCACAGATACGCAGTATTTT